Listed here are 12 T cell receptor beta chains from one sample, sequenced in a study of cytomegalovirus exposure and HLA in healthy donors. The PCR employed 60 Vbeta primers together with 13 Jbeta primers. Assay used: immunoSEQ multiplex PCR; TCRdb lists only in-frame clones, some missing. The table includes a few hundred thousand clones, approximately 70% detected once. Sequencing was carried out using PBMCs. These receptors originate from a female donor in good health and CMV-seronegative.

This clone was counted between two and nine times. This rearrangement joins TRBV7-3 to TRBJ2-2, with 7 bases matching TRBD2. This CDR3 contains 16 residues. CDR1 is SGHTA, CDR2 FQGTGA, per germline. The V gene end was trimmed by 2 bases and the J gene end by 2 bases; junction bases not matched to a gene: 5. The CDR3 DNA is TGTGCCAGCAGCTTAGGGCCTAGCGGAAACACCGGGGAGCTGTTTTTT. Translating it yields CASSLGPSGNTGELFF.

This clone appeared a single time. The chain has TRBV4-2 and TRBJ2-7, with 10 bases lining up with TRBD2. CDR3 length equals 15 residues. The germline V gene encodes CDR1 LGHNA and CDR2 YNFKEQ. The J segment lost 4 bases and the V segment lost 0 bases, leaving 3 bases of the junction unmatched. In DNA, the CDR3 is TGTGCCAGCAGCCAAGATGCTAGCGGGAGATACGAGCAGTACTTC. Amino acids: CASSQDASGRYEQYF.

The CDR3 DNA is TGTGCCAGCAGTGAACAGGGGGTTTCCGGGGAGCTGTTTTTT. It translates to CASSEQGVSGELFF. This chain links TRBV2 with TRBJ2-2; 7 bases are shared with TRBD1. This CDR3 is 14 amino acids long. V gave up 2 bases and J gave up 6 bases; unmatched junction bases: 3. CDR1 is SNHLY, CDR2 FYNNEI, per germline.

The J gene is TRBJ2-5, the V gene TRBV27, with D possibly TRBD1 on 5 matching bases. Germline lookup yields CDR1 MNHEY and CDR2 SMNVEV (reference sequence). Trimming pared 5 bases from V and 6 bases from J, leaving 16 bases between. This CDR3 is 14 amino acids long. This chain's CDR3 is CASSPAGSVKTQYF. The CDR3 DNA reads TGTGCCAGCAGTCCGGCAGGGTCGGTGAAGACCCAGTACTTC.

This clone showed up just a few times. The chain couples TRBV5-1 to TRBJ2-7, with a tentative D call TRBD1 (6 bases). The CDR3 consists of 15 residues. The germline V and J ends were trimmed by 0 bases and 3 bases, with 13 bases remaining between them. In germline, CDR1 is SGHRS, CDR2 YFSETQ. CDR3 in amino acids: CASSLDYMTGYEQYF. Written as DNA, the CDR3 is TGCGCCAGCAGCTTGGACTATATGACAGGCTACGAGCAGTACTTC.

V gene TRBV27 combines with J gene TRBJ2-1; 7 nucleotides agree with TRBD2. This CDR3 region has 14 residues. Germline CDR1 MNHEY, CDR2 SMNVEV (reference sequence). J gave up 8 bases and V 3 bases, and 7 bases lay outside the gene matches. The CDR3 region has the DNA TGTGCCAGCAGTTTTGGCGGGAGCAACTATGAGCAGTTCTTC. This gives the protein CASSFGGSNYEQFF.

The chain couples TRBV27 to TRBJ2-4; TRBD2 matches at 11 bases. Trimming removed 5 bases from V and 7 bases from J; junction bases left unmatched: 10. This CDR3 region has 16 residues. Germline-derived CDR1 and CDR2 are MNHEY and SMNVEV (reference sequence). The CDR3 DNA sequence: TGTGCCAGCAGTGTGACTAGCGGGGAGGGGGGGAACATTCAGTACTTC. It yields the protein CASSVTSGEGGNIQYF.

The rearrangement joins TRBV29-1 to TRBJ1-2; maybe TRBD1 (6 bases). Trimming took off 4 bases at V and 2 bases at J, with 14 bases between the two ends. Germline CDR1 and CDR2: SQVTM and ANQGSEA. This CDR3 is built from 14 residues. CDR3 sequence (DNA): TGCAGCGTTGGGGGGCGTTGGAACAACTATGGCTACACCTTC. This gives the protein CSVGGRWNNYGYTF.

In DNA, the CDR3 is TGTGCCAGTAGTATGGGACAAGGCTTAGCCAAAAACATTCAGTACTTC. It is translated as CASSMGQGLAKNIQYF. V gene TRBV19 combines with J gene TRBJ2-4, with a weak D call TRBD1 (6 bases). V shed 3 bases and J shed 0 bases, with 12 bases lying between them. CDR1 is LNHDA and CDR2 is SQIVND in the germline V gene (reference sequence). This CDR3 is 16 amino acids long.

This sequence joins TRBV11-3 and TRBJ2-7, with D possibly TRBD1 on 6 matching bases. With 5 bases removed from V and 3 bases from J, the gap between germline ends came to 8 bases. The CDR3 contains 12 residues. Germline CDR1 SGHNT, CDR2 YENEEA. Here the CDR3 DNA reads TGTGCCAGCAGCCGGGACATCTACGAGCAGTACTTC. This encodes CASSRDIYEQYF.

The rearrangement links TRBV14 to TRBJ2-7; D is perhaps TRBD2 (6 bases). Per germline, CDR1 SGHDN and CDR2 FVKESK. The CDR3 loop spans 15 amino acids. The germline V and J ends were trimmed by 4 bases and 5 bases, with 18 bases remaining between them. DNA of the CDR3: TGTGCCAGCAGCCCAGACGGAGGGAGAGGGAACGAGCAGTACTTC. Its protein is CASSPDGGRGNEQYF.

V is TRBV4-1 and J is TRBJ2-1, with 9 nucleotides matching TRBD2. V dropped 1 base and J dropped 2; count of bases not matched to a gene: 6. The germline V gene encodes CDR1 MGHRA and CDR2 YSYEKL. The CDR3 is 17 amino acids. CDR3 residues: CASSQAARLAAYNEQFF. The CDR3 DNA reads TGCGCCAGCAGCCAAGCAGCTCGACTAGCGGCCTACAATGAGCAGTTCTTC.